The 23 T cell receptor beta chains below were found in one sample sequenced in a study of T-cell reconstitution after alpha-beta-depleted transplantation in children. Using unique molecular identifiers, the investigators prepared the TCRbeta library. TCRdb analysed the PCR reads with MiXCR anew, one entry per CDR3 protein. In the table there are roughly 570,000 distinct CDR3 sequences, 25% to 30% of which are singletons. The sample consisted of PBMCs, taken before TCRalphabeta/CD19-depleted stem cell transplant. The receptors were sampled from a boy in the first two years of life with Wiskott-Aldrich syndrome, due to receive a stem cell transplant.

The rearrangement links TRBV5-1 to TRBJ2-5; 8 bases agree with TRBD2. The germline V gene encodes CDR1 SGHRS and CDR2 YFSETQ. CDR3 size: 17 residues. V lost 4 bases, J lost 4 bases, and 15 bases stayed unmatched. CDR3 in amino acids: CASSPRSGSAGVETQYF. The CDR3 DNA follows: TGCGCCAGCAGCCCCCGAAGCGGGAGTGCCGGGGTAGAGACCCAGTACTTC.

The genes are TRBV7-7 and TRBJ2-2, with TRBD1 as a possible D gene (5 bases). V lost 4 bases, J lost 6 bases, and 15 bases lay in between. Germline-derived CDR1 and CDR2 are SSHAT and FNYEAQ (reference sequence). This CDR3 spans 15 amino acids. This CDR3 reads CASSSTNTGPGELFF. The CDR3 nucleotides read TGTGCCAGCAGCTCCACAAATACAGGCCCCGGGGAGCTGTTTTTT.

J is TRBJ1-5 and V is TRBV28; D not resolved. The germline V gene encodes CDR1 MDHEN and CDR2 SYDVKM. The CDR3 is 12 amino acids. Trimming removed 8 bases from V and 1 base from J, with 6 bases in between. In DNA form, the CDR3 reads TGTGCCAGCCGAAGCAGCAATCAGCCCCAGCATTTT. Protein sequence: CASRSSNQPQHF.

This sequence joins TRBV5-1 and TRBJ1-5, with a tentative D call TRBD1 (6 bases). Trimming took off 3 bases at V and 7 bases at J, with 11 bases between the two ends. The CDR3 length is 13 residues. Per germline, CDR1 SGHRS and CDR2 YFSETQ. For the CDR3, the DNA is TGCGCCAGCAGCTCGCTGGGGGGCCAGCCCCAGCATTTT. This translates into CASSSLGGQPQHF.

The chain has TRBV11-2 and TRBJ2-7, with a tentative D call TRBD1 (6 bases). V was pared by 0 bases and J by 6 bases, with 12 bases between. Germline V gene lookup returns CDR1 SGHAT and CDR2 FQNNGV. This CDR3 region has 14 residues. CDR3 residues: CASSLEGAMGEQYF. CDR3 coding DNA: TGTGCCAGCAGCTTAGAGGGGGCGATGGGCGAGCAGTACTTC.

This clonotype was seen a handful of times. V usage is TRBV29-1 and J usage is TRBJ1-4; a weak D match, TRBD1 (6 bases). Trimming shortened V by 7 bases and J by 4 bases, and 7 bases separated the two germline ends. The CDR3 covers 11 residues. Germline V gene lookup returns CDR1 SQVTM and CDR2 ANQGSEA. The DNA for the CDR3 is TGCAGCGGGACAGTTAATGAAAAACTGTTTTTT. Translation gives CSGTVNEKLFF.

The chain has TRBV28 and TRBJ1-2; a weak D match, TRBD1 (5 bases). The CDR3 totals 13 residues. V was trimmed by 8 bases and J by 2 bases, leaving 12 bases between them. Per the germline V gene, CDR1 is MDHEN and CDR2 is SYDVKM. The CDR3 DNA follows: TGTGCCAGCCTCCGAGGGGTAAACTATGGCTACACCTTC. Protein: CASLRGVNYGYTF.

The table lists this clonotype with a few counts. The chain has TRBV29-1 and TRBJ1-1, with 8 bases matching TRBD1. Germline V CDR1 and CDR2: SQVTM, ANQGSEA. CDR3 length equals 16 residues. Trimming removed 3 bases from V and 1 base from J; junction bases left unmatched: 10. Here the CDR3 reads CSVDRNRGSRNTEAFF. In DNA form, the CDR3 reads TGCAGCGTTGACCGGAACAGGGGGAGTAGGAACACTGAAGCTTTCTTT.

V and J are TRBV4-1 and TRBJ2-7; 15 nucleotides line up with TRBD2. Germline assignment: CDR1 MGHRA and CDR2 YSYEKL. V trimming: 4 bases; J trimming: 3 bases; junction bases outside the gene matches: 7. The CDR3 totals 17 residues. The CDR3 region is CASSPIGTSGRFYEQYF. Here the CDR3 DNA reads TGCGCCAGCAGCCCTATCGGGACTAGCGGGAGGTTCTACGAGCAGTACTTC.

This clonotype was seen only a few times. V usage is TRBV6-2 or TRBV6-3 and J usage is TRBJ2-1; 9 positions agree with TRBD2. Germline V gives CDR1 MNHEY, CDR2 SVGEGT. This CDR3 region has 16 residues. V lost 2 bases and J lost 5; bases outside the gene matches: 7. The DNA for the CDR3 is TGTGCCAGCAGTTACGTTGCGGGAGGGCCCGACAATGAGCAGTTCTTC. Translated: CASSYVAGGPDNEQFF.

In DNA, the CDR3 is TGTGCCTGGAGTCAACAGGGGGCCTACGAGCAGTACTTC. This sequence encodes CAWSQQGAYEQYF. This chain uses TRBV30 with TRBJ2-7; 8 bases agree with TRBD1. Looked up from germline, CDR1 is GTSNPN and CDR2 is SVGIG (reference sequence). The ends lost 2 bases at V and 2 bases at J; junction bases unmatched: 2. This CDR3 is 13 amino acids long.

The chain is built from TRBV12-3 or TRBV12-4 and TRBJ2-7, with 7 bases aligning to TRBD2. The CDR3 extends over 13 amino acids. The V and J ends lost 6 bases and 3 bases, in that order; junction bases with no gene match: 5. The CDR3 here is CASSRTSDYEQYF. CDR3 nucleotide sequence: TGTGCCAGCAGCCGTACTAGCGACTACGAGCAGTACTTC.

This chain uses TRBV5-1 with TRBJ2-2; no clear D. Germline-derived CDR1 and CDR2 are SGHRS and YFSETQ. The CDR3 is 15 amino acids. V lost 2 bases, J lost 1 base, and 9 bases lay in between. The CDR3 reads CASSLDPGNTGELFF. CDR3 DNA sequence: TGCGCCAGCAGCTTAGACCCAGGGAACACCGGGGAGCTGTTTTTT.

This clonotype has more than one count but fewer than ten. This chain links TRBV7-9 with TRBJ2-7, with D unclear. The CDR3 covers 15 residues. Trimming removed 5 bases at V and 0 bases at J, with 14 bases between. Germline CDR1 and CDR2: SEHNR and FQNEAQ (reference sequence). CDR3 nucleotide sequence: TGTGCCAGCAGCCCCGCCTCCGCGATCTCCTACGAGCAGTACTTC. This sequence encodes CASSPASAISYEQYF. The full variable domain, rest sourced from reference TRBV7-9 and TRBJ2-7, is DTGVSQNPRHKITKRGQNVTFRCDPISEHNRLYWYRQTLGQGPEFLTYFQNEAQLEKSRLLSDRFSAERPKGSFSTLEIQRTEQGDSAMYLCASSPASAISYEQYFGPGTRLTVT.

In regard to this clonotype: Mismatch with germline at one junction end may stem from a read error. V and J are TRBV20-1 and TRBJ2-7, with 16 positions matching TRBD2. Germline CDR1 DFQATT, CDR2 SNEGSKA (reference sequence). This CDR3 is 18 amino acids long. The CDR3 DNA follows: TGCTGTGCTCTTACGGGACTAGCGGGAGGGCCCTACTCCTACGAGCAGTACTTC. It is translated as CCALTGLAGGPYSYEQYF.

The chain employs TRBV20-1 and TRBJ2-7; 9 nucleotides line up with TRBD2. The length of the CDR3 is 15 residues. Germline loops: CDR1 DFQATT, CDR2 SNEGSKA (reference sequence). Trimming removed 5 bases from V and 2 bases from J; junction bases left unmatched: 10. The CDR3: CSARGASGIPYEQYF. The CDR3 nucleotides read TGCAGTGCTCGGGGGGCTAGCGGGATTCCCTACGAGCAGTACTTC.

This clonotype showed up just a few times. V is TRBV5-1 and J is TRBJ2-4; 16 bases line up with TRBD2. The CDR3 totals 16 residues. Germline lookup yields CDR1 SGHRS and CDR2 YFSETQ. J lost 8 bases, V lost 4 bases, and 6 bases had no gene match. The CDR3 coding sequence is TGCGCCAGCAGCATGGGACTAGCGGGAGGGGTGGACATTCAGTACTTC. Its protein is CASSMGLAGGVDIQYF. Filled out from reference TRBV5-1 and TRBJ2-4, the complete variable domain reads KAGVTQTPRYLIKTRGQQVTLSCSPISGHRSVSWYQQTPGQGLQFLFEYFSETQRNKGNFPGRFSGRQFSNSRSEMNVSTLELGDSALYLCASSMGLAGGVDIQYFGAGTRLSVL.

This clonotype was detected a few times. V gene TRBV20-1 combines with J gene TRBJ2-3; 10 nucleotides align to TRBD2. Germline loops: CDR1 DFQATT, CDR2 SNEGSKA (reference sequence). CDR3 length equals 15 residues. J gave up 5 bases and V 6 bases, and 11 bases lay outside the gene matches. The DNA of the CDR3 is TGCAGTGCCTCGGTGCTGAGCGGGAGGGTAGATACGCAGTATTTT. Protein product: CSASVLSGRVDTQYF.

This rearrangement joins TRBV5-1 to TRBJ2-1, with a tentative D call TRBD2 (5 bases). Trimming stripped 4 bases from V and 0 bases from J, with 14 bases between. This CDR3 is built from 16 residues. Germline values: CDR1 SGHRS, CDR2 YFSETQ. This CDR3 is CASSLYGESSYNEQFF. Here the CDR3 DNA reads TGCGCCAGCAGCCTGTACGGGGAAAGCTCCTACAATGAGCAGTTCTTC.

DNA for the CDR3: TGCAGCGTGGTTAGCGGGCCCATCAGGAGCTATGAGCAGTTCTTC. Encoded protein: CSVVSGPIRSYEQFF. J is TRBJ2-1 and V is TRBV29-1, with TRBD2 matching 7 bases. V shed 6 bases, J shed 8 bases, and the junction held 16 bases outside the gene matches. Germline values: CDR1 SQVTM, CDR2 ANQGSEA. The length of the CDR3 is 15 residues.

This chain connects TRBV4-2 to TRBJ2-1; 9 nucleotides align to TRBD1. J was trimmed by 3 bases and V by 4 bases; bases with no gene match: 4. The CDR3 runs to 15 residues. In germline, CDR1 is LGHNA, CDR2 YNFKEQ. The CDR3 sequence: CASSPRDRDYNEQFF. In nucleotides, the CDR3 is TGTGCCAGCAGCCCCCGGGACAGGGACTACAATGAGCAGTTCTTC.

A few counts support this clonotype. The chain carries TRBV10-3 and TRBJ2-1; D uncertain. The V gene's germline CDR1 is ENHRY and CDR2 SYGVKD. Trimming cost V 5 bases and J 5 bases, with 16 bases left between them. This CDR3 is 15 amino acids long. CDR3 amino acids: CAISLGRGDNNEQFF. DNA for the CDR3: TGTGCCATCAGTCTCGGGCGCGGAGACAACAATGAGCAGTTCTTC.

This chain joins TRBV5-1 and TRBJ1-4; D uncertain. The germline V gene encodes CDR1 SGHRS and CDR2 YFSETQ. The CDR3 consists of 17 residues. The germline V and J ends were trimmed by 0 bases and 3 bases, with 15 bases remaining between them. The CDR3 coding sequence is TGCGCCAGCAGCTTGGCCTTAACGGTGGAGGCTAATGAAAAACTGTTTTTT. Amino acids: CASSLALTVEANEKLFF.